This T cell receptor beta chain was recovered during a study of blood T cells in healthy people across ages. The CDR3 runs 14 residues. Germline V CDR1 and CDR2: LGHDT, YNNKEL (reference sequence). A word on this clonotype: An end of the junction differs from the germline gene, which may be a read error.

With a J-beta primer mix and a sample-barcoded 5' primer, a second PCR ran about 7 to 11 cycles. From the 5' RACE reads, TCRdb called clonotypes with MiXCR, one entry per CDR3 protein. In the table there are roughly 1,500,000 distinct CDR3 sequences, around 35% of which are singletons. This TCR was recovered from a woman aged 25 to 45 in good health. The V and J genes are TRBV3-1 and TRBJ2-5; TRBD1 aligns across 7 bases. Sequences were obtained from blood. In DNA, the CDR3 is TGTGTCAGCAGCCCAGGGACAGTCCAAGAGACCCAGTACTTC. Encoded protein: CVSSPGTVQETQYF.